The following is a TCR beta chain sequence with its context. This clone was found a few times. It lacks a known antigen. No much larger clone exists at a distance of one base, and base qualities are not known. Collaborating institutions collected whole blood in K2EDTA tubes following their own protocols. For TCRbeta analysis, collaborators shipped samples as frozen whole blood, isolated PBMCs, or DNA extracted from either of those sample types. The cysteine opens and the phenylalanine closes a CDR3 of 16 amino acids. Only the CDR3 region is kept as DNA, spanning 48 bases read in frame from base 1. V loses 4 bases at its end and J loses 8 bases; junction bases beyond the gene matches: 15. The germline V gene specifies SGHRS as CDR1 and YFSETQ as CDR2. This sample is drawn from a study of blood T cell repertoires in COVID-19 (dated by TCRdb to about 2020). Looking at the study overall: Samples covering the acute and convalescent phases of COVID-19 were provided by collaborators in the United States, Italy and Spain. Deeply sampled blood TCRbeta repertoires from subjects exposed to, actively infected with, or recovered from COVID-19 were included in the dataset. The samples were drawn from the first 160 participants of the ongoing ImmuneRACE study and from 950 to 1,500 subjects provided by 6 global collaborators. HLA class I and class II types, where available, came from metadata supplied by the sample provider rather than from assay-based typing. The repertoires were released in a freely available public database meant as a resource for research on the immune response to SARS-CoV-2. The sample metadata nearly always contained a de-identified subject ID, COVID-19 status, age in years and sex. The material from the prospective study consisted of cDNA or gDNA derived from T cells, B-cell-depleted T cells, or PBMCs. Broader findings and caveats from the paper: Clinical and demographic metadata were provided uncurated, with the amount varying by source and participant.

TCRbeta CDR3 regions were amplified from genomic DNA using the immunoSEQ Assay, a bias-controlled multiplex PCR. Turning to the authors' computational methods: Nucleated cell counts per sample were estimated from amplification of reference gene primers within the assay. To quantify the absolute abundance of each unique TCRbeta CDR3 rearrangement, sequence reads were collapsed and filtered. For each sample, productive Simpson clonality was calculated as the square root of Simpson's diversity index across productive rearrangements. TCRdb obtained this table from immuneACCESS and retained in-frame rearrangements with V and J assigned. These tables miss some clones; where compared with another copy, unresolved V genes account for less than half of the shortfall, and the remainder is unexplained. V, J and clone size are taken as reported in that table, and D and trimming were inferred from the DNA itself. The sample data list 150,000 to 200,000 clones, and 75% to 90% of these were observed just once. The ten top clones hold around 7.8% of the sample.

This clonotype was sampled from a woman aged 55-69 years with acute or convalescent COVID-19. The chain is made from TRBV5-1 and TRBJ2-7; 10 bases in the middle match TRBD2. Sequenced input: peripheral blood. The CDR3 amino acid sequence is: CASSPIVALAGAKQYF. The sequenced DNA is TGCGCCAGCAGCCCCATTGTGGCTCTAGCGGGAGCCAAGCAGTACTTC.